Listed here is a single T cell receptor beta chain. This clonotype was seen ten or more times. The antigen this receptor binds is unknown. No clone much larger than this one lies a single base away; base qualities are absent. This sample is part of a study of molecular identifiers for immune sequencing clone quantification (dated by TCRdb to 2017 to 2018). In the study overall: For a replicate experiment, RNA from approximately 20,000 or 100,000 naive CD8 T cells was divided into five aliquots, and four of the five aliquots were sequenced. This methods study benchmarked molecular-identifier clustering-based TCR repertoire sequencing (MIDCIRS) and TCR RNA copy counting, using CD8 T cells to do so. Findings and caveats that apply to the study as a whole: Identical TCR molecules sharing a barcode could cause highly expanded clone sizes to be underestimated. When barcode sub-clustering was omitted, TCR diversity was inflated by chimeric consensus sequences, with chimeras reaching as high as 47%. In CMV-specific effector cells, over 99% of molecules were held by clones above 20 RNA copies, whereas under 1% of molecules were held by such clones in naive cells. About three recovered TCR RNA copies per cell were obtained by modeling, versus roughly 9.1 by digital PCR, implying a capture efficiency of about 30%. Spiked-in Jurkat TCR RNA equal to a single cell's worth was reported to be detectable even within one million naive CD8 T cells. The naive libraries included spiked-in Jurkat TCR RNA (10 copies' worth), and this RNA is not part of the donor repertoire.

The library was prepared using PCR. This sample was sequenced with an Illumina HiSeq 4000. Bulk TCR libraries were made following a previously described method, with the TCR primers given in Table S5. The Qiagen AllPrep DNA/RNA kit was used to purify total RNA. Before analysis, reads from multiple sequencing runs of one library were combined. The study's own analysis went as follows. Reads were retained only if an exact TCR constant sequence was present, and the retained reads were trimmed to 150 nt and grouped according to their 12-nt molecular barcodes. Reads inside each barcode group were sub-clustered using a 15% Levenshtein threshold, and a quality-weighted consensus sequence was constructed for each RNA molecule. Non-functional sequences were discarded, and so were lower-count sequences lying one edit away from another sequence. Barcode sub-clusters with fewer than 20% of the maximum read count were removed, based on fitting two negative binomial distributions. TCRdb reprocessed the public reads (quality trimming at Q25 with fastp, clone calling with MiXCR) and kept in-frame beta chains. One record per CDR3 amino acid sequence lists the most common genes and DNA. These V and J calls are TCRdb output, not the study's own analysis. The table for this sample lists about 640,000 distinct CDR3 sequences; around 20% of them were counted only once. The ten most abundant clones make up roughly 0.9% of the sample.

Libraries of naive CD8 T cells were built from 20,000 to 1,000,000 sorted cells, with 10%, 30% or 50% of the purified RNA used. On a BD FACSAria II, naive CD8 T cells were FACS-sorted as CD8+CD4-CCR7+CD45RA+ and collected into RLT Plus buffer. To test detection sensitivity, Jurkat RNA equivalent to more than 9 TCR copies was spiked into samples of roughly 20,000-1,000,000 naive CD8 T cells. Enrichment of CD8 T cells was done with RosetteSep CD8+ T Cell Enrichment Cocktail plus Ficoll-Paque, and ACK red cell lysis came afterward. CDR1 is given as MNHEY and CDR2 as SVGEGT, both from the germline V gene. Counted from cysteine to phenylalanine, this CDR3 has 16 amino acids. Of all the DNA, just the CDR3 is kept, 48 bases in frame from base 1. V has 6 bases trimmed and J has 3 bases trimmed; junction bases matching no gene number 7.

This receptor was taken from a human donor in good health. Some libraries in this study had Jurkat cell RNA spiked in. Sequencing input: naive CD8+ T cells from blood, with Jurkat cell RNA spiked in. The meaning of the sample's cell subset or site label: FACS-sorted CD8+CD4-CCR7+CD45RA+ naive T cells. In this chain, TRBV6-2 or TRBV6-3 is recombined with TRBJ2-7, and 14 bases in between align with TRBD2. CDR3 loop: CASRPGLAGGFYEQYF. The DNA sequence is given as TGTGCCAGCAGGCCCGGACTAGCGGGAGGTTTCTACGAGCAGTACTTC.